This T cell receptor beta chain was captured by sequencing in a study of T cells in narcolepsy. Study at large: Donors had narcolepsy type 1 or type 2, or were healthy controls.

Concerning this clone: Its cognate antigen is unknown.

The assay was immunoSEQ multiplex PCR, and TCRdb's table has in-frame clones only and misses some. The sample contains 30,000 to 40,000 clones, approximately 86% of which appear only once. Study results and limitations: No autoreactive T cell clone sequences appeared in some memory CD4+ repertoires. Healthy controls reportedly lacked the autoreactive clonotypes serially found in patients' blood.

This CDR3 comprises 15 residues. V was pared by 5 bases and J by 6 bases, with 6 bases of the junction left unmatched. The germline V gene encodes CDR1 LNHDA and CDR2 SQIVND (reference sequence). Sequencing was done on a sample of CD45RA- memory CD4+ T cells from PBMCs. This chain connects TRBV19 to TRBJ1-5; 11 positions agree with TRBD1. This receptor was taken from a human donor with narcolepsy. The CDR3 sequence: CASSGPGQGVQPQHF. The DNA for the CDR3 is TGTGCCAGTAGTGGGCCGGGACAGGGGGTTCAGCCCCAGCATTTT.